This is a list of T cell receptor beta chains from one sample in a study of cytomegalovirus exposure and HLA in healthy donors. Some clones are missing from TCRdb's copy, which holds only in-frame ones; the method was immunoSEQ multiplex PCR. Recorded for this sample: around 97,000 clones. The sequenced sample was PBMCs. These receptors came from a man aged 35-49 years in good health and CMV-seronegative. The CDR3 runs from the conserved cysteine through the conserved F or W. A D gene is named only where the DNA matches it firmly.

TRBV11-2	NA	TRBJ2-5	12	TGTGCCAGCAGCTTCAGGGGAGAGACCCAGTACTTC	CASSFRGETQYF
TRBV30	TRBD1	TRBJ1-1	15	TGTGCCTGGAAGACAGGGGCCGTTGGATTCACTGAAGCTTTCTTT	CAWKTGAVGFTEAFF
TRBV29-1	NA	TRBJ1-1	16	TGCAGCGTTGAAGGAGGAGGGCAGGGAGGTTACACTGAAGCTTTCTTT	CSVEGGGQGGYTEAFF
TRBV9	TRBD1	TRBJ1-2	15	TGTGCCAGCAGCGTAGGGGACAGGGCTAACTATGGCTACACCTTC	CASSVGDRANYGYTF
TRBV30	NA	TRBJ2-7	15	TGTGCCTGCAAGAGCGATGGCAGTAGCTCCTACGAGCAGTACTTC	CACKSDGSSSYEQYF
TRBV9	TRBD1	TRBJ1-5	15	TGTGCCAGCAGCGTAGGCAGGGGGGGCAATCAGCCCCAGCATTTT	CASSVGRGGNQPQHF
TRBV19	NA	TRBJ2-7	13	TGTGCCAGTAGTATCGTGGCAGCCTACGAGCAGTACTTC	CASSIVAAYEQYF
TRBV4-1	NA	TRBJ2-3	15	TGCGCCAGCAGCCAAGAAGTCAGACTCACAGATACGCAGTATTTT	CASSQEVRLTDTQYF
TRBV7-6	TRBD2	TRBJ2-7	15	TGTGCCAGCAGCCCTCGGGGGGGTCCTTCCTACGAGCAGTACTTC	CASSPRGGPSYEQYF
TRBV30	TRBD1	TRBJ1-4	15	TGTGCCTGGAGTGTATATGACAGGGTCATCGGAAAACTGTTTTTT	CAWSVYDRVIGKLFF
TRBV6-5	TRBD2	TRBJ2-3	16	TGTGCCAGCAGTTACATAAGTAGCGGGGGGGCCACTGCGCAGTATTTT	CASSYISSGGATAQYF
TRBV9	NA	TRBJ1-6	17	TGTGCCAGCAGCGACAGAACAGGGAATCCGTATAATTCACCCCTCCACTTT	CASSDRTGNPYNSPLHF
TRBV7-2	TRBD1	TRBJ1-1	15	TGTGCCAGCAGCTTTCCCCGACAGGGATATACTGAAGCTTTCTTT	CASSFPRQGYTEAFF
TRBV2	TRBD1	TRBJ1-1	14	TGTGCCAGCAGTAACGGACAGGGGGCAACTGAAGCTTTCTTT	CASSNGQGATEAFF
TRBV9	NA	TRBJ1-1	16	TGTGCCAGCAGCGTAGCCGCCGCGGGGGCCAGGCTTGAAGCTTTCTTT	CASSVAAAGARLEAFF
TRBV10-1	NA	TRBJ2-1	17	TGCGCCAGCAGTGAGACTAGTTCCCCTTCGTACTACAATGAGCAGTTCTTC	CASSETSSPSYYNEQFF
TRBV5-5	NA	TRBJ1-2	13	TGTGCCAGCAGTTCGACTAGCGTCTATGGCTACACCTTC	CASSSTSVYGYTF
TRBV19	TRBD2	TRBJ2-7	15	TGTGCCAGTAGTCCCTCTAGCGGGGGAGACCACGAGCAGTACTTC	CASSPSSGGDHEQYF
TRBV6-5	TRBD2	TRBJ2-1	15	TGTGCCAGCAGGCGGACTAGCGGGACCTACAATGAGCAGTTCTTC	CASRRTSGTYNEQFF
TRBV6-5	TRBD2	TRBJ2-3	16	TGTGCCAGCAGTTATGATGGGACTAGCGAGACAGATACGCAGTATTTT	CASSYDGTSETDTQYF
TRBV5-1	TRBD2	TRBJ2-7	16	TGCGCCAGCAGTGATGGAAGGGAACTAGCGGGAGGCGAGCAGTACTTC	CASSDGRELAGGEQYF
TRBV11-2	TRBD1	TRBJ2-7	16	TGTGCCAGCAGCTTTTTCGGCCCAGGGGGCATCGGCGAGCAGTACTTC	CASSFFGPGGIGEQYF
TRBV9	TRBD1	TRBJ1-4	15	TGTGCCAGCAGCGCCGGGGTAGGGGGCAATGAAAAACTGTTTTTT	CASSAGVGGNEKLFF
TRBV7-2	TRBD2	TRBJ2-5	17	TGTGCCAGCAGCTTAAGTCTAGCGGGAGGGCATCGAGAGACCCAGTACTTC	CASSLSLAGGHRETQYF
TRBV7-8	NA	TRBJ2-2	14	TGTGCCAGCAGCTTAGGTCGAGGGACCGGGGAGCTGTTTTTT	CASSLGRGTGELFF
TRBV19	TRBD1	TRBJ1-3	15	TGTGCCAGTCGACAGGGGGATTACTCTGGAAACACCATATATTTT	CASRQGDYSGNTIYF
TRBV6-1	NA	TRBJ2-7	14	TGTGCCAGCAGTGCAGACAGGATGAGCTACGAGCAGTACTTC	CASSADRMSYEQYF
TRBV21-1	NA	TRBJ2-1	17	TGTGCCAGCAGCATCCCTCGGATAGCGGGCCCCTACAATGAGCAGTTCTTC	CASSIPRIAGPYNEQFF
TRBV19	NA	TRBJ2-1	14	TGTGCCAGTAGGGACCCGGACACCTACAATGAGCAGTTCTTC	CASRDPDTYNEQFF
TRBV6-1	TRBD2	TRBJ2-3	14	TGTGCCAGCACGGGACTAGCGGGGGTAGATACGCAGTATTTT	CASTGLAGVDTQYF
TRBV6-5	NA	TRBJ2-7	14	TGTGCCAGCAGTTACTCGCGAACAGGGACCGAGCAGTACTTC	CASSYSRTGTEQYF
TRBV6-6	NA	TRBJ2-3	16	TGTGCCAGCAGTCACGGGGGACTCCGGGCGTTAGATACGCAGTATTTT	CASSHGGLRALDTQYF
TRBV18	NA	TRBJ1-2	14	TGTGCCAGCTCACGGTCACAGGACAGCTATGGCTACACCTTC	CASSRSQDSYGYTF
TRBV9	TRBD2	TRBJ2-2	15	TGTGCCAGCAAAACGGGAGGGCCGACCACCGGGGAGCTGTTTTTT	CASKTGGPTTGELFF
TRBV11-3	NA	TRBJ2-7	16	TGTGCCAGCAGCCCGGCCGGGGGTAGCGGCGCCTACGAGCAGTACTTC	CASSPAGGSGAYEQYF
TRBV6-5	TRBD2	TRBJ2-3	15	TGTGCCGCGGCTAGCGGGCCTAGTAGCACAGATACGCAGTATTTT	CAAASGPSSTDTQYF
TRBV9	NA	TRBJ1-6	17	TGTGCCAGCAGCCCGTACGTAGCAGGGGCGATTGACTCACCCCTCCACTTT	CASSPYVAGAIDSPLHF
TRBV19	NA	TRBJ1-3	14	TGTGCCAGTAGTATAGGTCCGTCTGGAAACACCATATATTTT	CASSIGPSGNTIYF
TRBV18	TRBD2	TRBJ2-2	16	TGTGCCAGCTCCTCCGGACTAGCGGGACAAACCGGGGAGCTGTTTTTT	CASSSGLAGQTGELFF
TRBV5-1	TRBD2	TRBJ2-5	18	TGCGCCAGCAGCCGACGGACTAGCGGGGGCCTTGGGGGGGAGACCCAGTACTTC	CASSRRTSGGLGGETQYF
TRBV28	TRBD2	TRBJ2-5	21	TGTGCCAGCAGTTCCCCCCACCGACAGAAAATAGCGGGAGGGTATGAAGAGACCCAGTACTTC	CASSSPHRQKIAGGYEETQYF
TRBV6-6	TRBD1	TRBJ2-5	15	TGTGCCAGCAGTACCGGACAGGGTATGGCAGAGACCCAGTACTTC	CASSTGQGMAETQYF
TRBV7-2	TRBD2	TRBJ2-7	16	TGTGCCAGCAGCTTAAGGGCGGGAGGGTTGGGCTACGAGCAGTACTTC	CASSLRAGGLGYEQYF
TRBV20-1	NA	TRBJ2-1	11	TGCAGTGCTAGGGCTCTCAATGAGCAGTTCTTC	CSARALNEQFF
TRBV7-6	NA	TRBJ2-7	12	TGTGCCAGCAGCCCCGGGGGAGTCGAGCAGTACTTC	CASSPGGVEQYF
TRBV10-2	NA	TRBJ1-1	13	TGCGCCAGCAGTGATCGGGGAACCACTGAAGCTTTCTTT	CASSDRGTTEAFF
TRBV29-1	NA	TRBJ2-1	14	TGCAGCATCCCTCCGGGGAACTCCTACAATGAGCAGTTCTTC	CSIPPGNSYNEQFF
TRBV28	NA	TRBJ1-1	14	TGTGCCAGCAGTTTTGCCAGTACGAACACTGAAGCTTTCTTT	CASSFASTNTEAFF
TRBV2	TRBD1	TRBJ2-3	13	TGTGCCAGCAGTCGACAGGGTACAGATACGCAGTATTTT	CASSRQGTDTQYF
TRBV6-5	TRBD1	TRBJ1-2	15	TGTGCCAGCAGTTACAGGGACAGGACAAACTATGGCTACACCTTC	CASSYRDRTNYGYTF
TRBV10-3	NA	TRBJ1-5	14	TGTGCCATCAGCGCCAGGACAGACAATCAGCCCCAGCATTTT	CAISARTDNQPQHF
TRBV27	NA	TRBJ1-6	16	TGTGCCAGCAGTTTAAGACCTCAGGGATCGAATTCACCCCTCCACTTT	CASSLRPQGSNSPLHF
TRBV18	NA	TRBJ2-7	12	TGTGCCAGCTCACCAAGGGGGGGTGAGCAGTACTTC	CASSPRGGEQYF
TRBV18	NA	TRBJ1-1	13	TGTGCCAGCTCCTCCGGCAGGGCCACTGAAGCTTTCTTT	CASSSGRATEAFF
TRBV19	TRBD1	TRBJ1-5	16	TGTGCCAGTAGTTGGTCCGGGACAGGGGGTCATCAGCCCCAGCATTTT	CASSWSGTGGHQPQHF
TRBV6-5	NA	TRBJ1-2	13	TGTGCCAGCAGGCGGACAGAAAACTATGGCTACACCTTC	CASRRTENYGYTF
TRBV5-4	TRBD1	TRBJ2-2	17	TGTGCCAGCAGTCCTAGAGGGACAGGGGCTTTCACCGGGGAGCTGTTTTTT	CASSPRGTGAFTGELFF
TRBV5-1	NA	TRBJ1-4	16	TGCGCCAGCAGCCTGCAGGGTCAGGGCTCTAATGAAAAACTGTTTTTT	CASSLQGQGSNEKLFF